Following are 26 T cell receptor beta chains from one sample sequenced in a study of cytomegalovirus exposure and HLA in healthy donors. The PCR made use of 60 Vbeta and 13 Jbeta primers. Here immunoSEQ multiplex PCR was the method, and the copy in TCRdb shows in-frame clones only, minus some. Among roughly 120,000 clones listed, roughly 83% were seen once. Specimen: PBMCs. These receptors were collected from a man aged 18 to 29 in good health and CMV-seronegative.

The chain combines TRBV12-5 with TRBJ2-5, with TRBD1 matching 10 bases. V was clipped by 6 bases and J by 1 base; unmatched bases: 5. CDR3 size: 15 residues. The germline gives CDR1 LGHNT, CDR2 FRNRAP. CDR3 sequence: CASGQDRGAQETQYF. The DNA for the CDR3 is TGTGCTAGTGGCCAGGACAGGGGGGCCCAAGAGACCCAGTACTTC.

The chain joins TRBV19 to TRBJ1-5, with 9 bases that match TRBD1. J lost 2 bases, V lost 7 bases, and 6 bases had no gene match. This CDR3 region has 15 residues. Germline assignment: CDR1 LNHDA and CDR2 SQIVND (reference sequence). The CDR3 bases are TGTGCCAGTACCGATAGGACAGGGGGCAATCAGCCCCAGCATTTT. Translation: CASTDRTGGNQPQHF. The full variable domain, its missing parts supplied by reference TRBV19 and TRBJ1-5, is DGGITQSPKYLFRKEGQNVTLSCEQNLNHDAMYWYRQDPGQGLRLIYYSQIVNDFQKGDIAEGYSVSREKKESFPLTVTSAQKNPTAFYLCASTDRTGGNQPQHFGDGTRLSIL.

V and J are TRBV19 and TRBJ1-6; D is unresolved. Germline-derived CDR1 and CDR2 are LNHDA and SQIVND (reference sequence). The CDR3 runs to 15 residues. V lost 5 bases and J 5 bases, leaving 13 bases between the germline ends. The CDR3 DNA sequence: TGTGCCAGTAGTCGAGACTCCGATAATAATTCACCCCTCCACTTT. This sequence encodes CASSRDSDNNSPLHF.

The chain has TRBV15 and TRBJ1-2; TRBD1 aligns across 9 bases. The CDR3 has 15 residues. The germline V gene encodes CDR1 LNHNV and CDR2 YYDKDF (reference sequence). Trimming removed 3 bases from V and 8 bases from J; junction bases left unmatched: 10. The CDR3 nucleotides are TGTGCCACCAGCAGCACAATACAGGGGGCCAAAGGCTACACCTTC. Translation gives CATSSTIQGAKGYTF.

This clone was seen a few times. The V gene is TRBV5-6, the J gene TRBJ1-4; 8 bases fit TRBD1. V lost 6 bases, J lost 4 bases, and 2 bases stayed unmatched. This CDR3 has 13 amino acids. Looked up from germline, CDR1 is SGHDT and CDR2 is YYEEEE. The CDR3 sequence is CASTTGVNEKLFF. CDR3 DNA: TGTGCCAGCACGACAGGGGTTAATGAAAAACTGTTTTTT.

The J gene is TRBJ2-3, the V gene TRBV19; 11 bases align to TRBD2. This CDR3 comprises 14 residues. Germline trimming cut 4 bases from V and 5 bases from J; bases unmatched to any gene: 2. Germline assignment: CDR1 LNHDA and CDR2 SQIVND (reference sequence). In nucleotides, the CDR3 is TGTGCCAGTAGTAGAGGACTAGCGGGAGATACGCAGTATTTT. Amino acids: CASSRGLAGDTQYF.

The chain recombines TRBV9 with TRBJ1-1, with D possibly matching TRBD1 (6 bases). The CDR3 spans 15 residues. Germline CDR1 reads SGDLS; CDR2 reads YYNGEE. The germline V and J ends were trimmed by 3 bases and 3 bases, with 15 bases remaining between them. CDR3 region: CASSALSTGYTEAFF. CDR3 DNA sequence: TGTGCCAGCAGCGCTCTCAGTACAGGGTACACTGAAGCTTTCTTT.

The gene calls are TRBV4-1 and TRBJ1-6, with D uncertain. V lost 3 bases, J lost 14 bases, and 11 bases lay in between. The CDR3 covers 12 residues. CDR1 and CDR2 from the germline V gene are MGHRA and YSYEKL. The CDR3 protein is CASSHERRALHF. The CDR3 DNA reads TGCGCCAGCAGCCATGAGAGGAGAGCCCTCCACTTT.

V gene TRBV19 combines with J gene TRBJ2-7, with D perhaps TRBD2 (5 bases). Germline V CDR1 and CDR2: LNHDA, SQIVND (reference sequence). The CDR3 is 13 residues long. Trimming shortened V by 7 bases and J by 5 bases, and 15 bases separated the two germline ends. The CDR3 sequence: CASNEGSVNEQYF. The CDR3 DNA follows: TGTGCCAGTAATGAGGGAAGCGTCAACGAGCAGTACTTC. Based on the CDR3 plus reference TRBV19 and TRBJ2-7, the full variable domain is DGGITQSPKYLFRKEGQNVTLSCEQNLNHDAMYWYRQDPGQGLRLIYYSQIVNDFQKGDIAEGYSVSREKKESFPLTVTSAQKNPTAFYLCASNEGSVNEQYFGPGTRLTVT.

This chain uses TRBV15 with TRBJ2-5, with TRBD1 matching over 7 bases. V lost 7 bases and J lost 4; bases outside the gene matches: 6. This CDR3 is 13 amino acids long. The germline gives CDR1 LNHNV, CDR2 YYDKDF (reference sequence). The CDR3 loop is CATKGRQGETQYF. CDR3 in DNA: TGTGCCACCAAAGGGAGACAGGGAGAGACCCAGTACTTC.

V usage is TRBV5-1 and J usage is TRBJ2-2, with 9 bases lining up with TRBD2. The CDR3 contains 16 residues. Germline V CDR1 and CDR2: SGHRS, YFSETQ. J gave up 0 bases and V 7 bases, and 7 bases lay outside the gene matches. The CDR3 DNA sequence: TGCGCCAGCCTTAGTCTAGCGGGATCGAACACCGGGGAGCTGTTTTTT. The encoded protein is CASLSLAGSNTGELFF. The full variable domain, its missing parts supplied by reference TRBV5-1 and TRBJ2-2, is KAGVTQTPRYLIKTRGQQVTLSCSPISGHRSVSWYQQTPGQGLQFLFEYFSETQRNKGNFPGRFSGRQFSNSRSEMNVSTLELGDSALYLCASLSLAGSNTGELFFGEGSRLTVL.

This chain joins TRBV6-6 and TRBJ2-7, with 7 bases fitting TRBD1. Germline CDR1 MNHNY, CDR2 SVGAGI (reference sequence). The trim removed 0 bases at V and 0 bases at J, leaving 5 bases unmatched. CDR3 length: 16 amino acids. The CDR3 reads CASSYSDRVSSYEQYV. CDR3 DNA sequence: TGTGCCAGCAGTTACTCAGACAGGGTCAGCTCCTACGAGCAGTACGTC.

There are a few counts of this clone. This sequence joins TRBV2 and TRBJ1-4; 8 nucleotides align to TRBD1. The CDR3 has 14 amino acids. V gave up 6 bases and J gave up 2 bases; unmatched junction bases: 2. Germline loops: CDR1 SNHLY, CDR2 FYNNEI. CDR3 in amino acids: CASRTGGTNEKLFF. The CDR3 nucleotides are TGTGCCAGCAGAACAGGGGGTACTAATGAAAAACTGTTTTTT. Full variable domain (remainder filled in from reference TRBV2 and TRBJ1-4): EPEVTQTPSHQVTQMGQEVILRCVPISNHLYFYWYRQILGQKVEFLVSFYNNEISEKSEIFDDQFSVERPDGSNFTLKIRSTKLEDSAMYFCASRTGGTNEKLFFGSGTQLSVL.

V gene TRBV10-3 combines with J gene TRBJ1-2; tentatively, D is TRBD1 (5 bases). Trimming left V 5 bases short and J 0 bases short, with 13 bases between. CDR3 size: 15 residues. Germline lookup yields CDR1 ENHRY and CDR2 SYGVKD. CDR3 nucleotides: TGTGCCATCAGTTCAACCGGGGGGGCTAACTATGGCTACACCTTC. It specifies CAISSTGGANYGYTF.

J is TRBJ2-7 and V is TRBV6-5, with D maybe TRBD2 (6 bases). V dropped 6 bases and J dropped 2 bases, with 11 bases sitting between them. Germline CDR1 reads MNHEY; CDR2 reads SVGAGI. The CDR3 runs 13 residues. The CDR3 is CASSSRTTYEQYF. The CDR3 region has the DNA TGTGCCAGCAGCTCAAGGACTACCTACGAGCAGTACTTC.

The rearrangement uses TRBV5-1 and TRBJ2-7; D gene unclear. Deletions cut 4 bases from V and 3 bases from J, with 14 bases between. This CDR3 is built from 14 residues. Per the germline V gene, CDR1 is SGHRS and CDR2 is YFSETQ. CDR3 DNA sequence: TGCGCCAGCAGCCCCGCGCCTGGCGGCTACGAGCAGTACGTC. Translated: CASSPAPGGYEQYV.

The chain joins TRBV28 to TRBJ1-5, with D unresolved. CDR1 and CDR2 (germline): MDHEN, SYDVKM. Deletions cut 3 bases from V and 1 base from J, with 7 bases between. The CDR3 totals 14 residues. The CDR3 is CASSFEGSNQPQHF. As DNA, the CDR3 is TGTGCCAGCAGTTTTGAGGGAAGCAATCAGCCCCAGCATTTT. Based on the CDR3 plus reference TRBV28 and TRBJ1-5, the full variable domain is DVKVTQSSRYLVKRTGEKVFLECVQDMDHENMFWYRQDPGLGLRLIYFSYDVKMKEKGDIPEGYSVSREKKERFSLILESASTNQTSMYLCASSFEGSNQPQHFGDGTRLSIL.

CDR3 DNA: TGTGCCAGCAGAATTCCGGGACTCAACACCGGGGAGCTGTTTTTT. Translating gives CASRIPGLNTGELFF. The J gene is TRBJ2-2, the V gene TRBV13; D might be TRBD2 (6 bases). This CDR3 comprises 15 residues. The germline V gene encodes CDR1 PRHDT and CDR2 FYEKMQ (reference sequence). V was trimmed by 6 bases and J by 2 bases, leaving 13 bases between them.

Only a few counts were recorded for this clone. This rearrangement joins TRBV20-1 to TRBJ1-1; D remains unclear. The V end lost 4 bases, the J end lost 0 bases, and 3 bases lay between the germline ends. This CDR3 is 11 amino acids long. Germline V CDR1 and CDR2: DFQATT, SNEGSKA (reference sequence). The CDR3 region has the DNA TGCAGTGCTACTATGAACACTGAAGCTTTCTTT. It specifies CSATMNTEAFF.

J is TRBJ2-5 and V is TRBV19; possible D gene TRBD1, 5 bases. The CDR3 runs 14 residues. V shed 3 bases and J shed 3 bases, with 11 bases lying between them. Germline values: CDR1 LNHDA, CDR2 SQIVND (reference sequence). CDR3 in amino acids: CASSITGSKETQYF. As DNA, the CDR3 is TGTGCCAGTAGTATTACAGGTTCCAAAGAGACCCAGTACTTC.

V gene TRBV6-1 combines with J gene TRBJ2-1; D may be TRBD2 (5 bases). V was shortened by 2 bases and J by 12 bases, with 14 bases between the two germline ends. Germline assignment: CDR1 MNHNS and CDR2 SASEGT. The CDR3 loop spans 13 amino acids. CDR3 sequence (DNA): TGTGCCAGCAGTGAACCCCGCTCTCGGGGGCAGTTCTTC. This gives the protein CASSEPRSRGQFF.

The chain combines TRBV1 with TRBJ2-1; the D segment call TRBD2 is taken from the table without a DNA check. TRBV1 is designated a pseudogene. The CDR3 loop spans 19 amino acids. The CDR3 sequence: CTSSQDRDSRGGRYNEQFF. The DNA of the CDR3 is TGCACCAGCAGCCAAGATCGAGACAGCCGGGGGGGGCGGTACAATGAGCAGTTCTTC.

The V call is TRBV6-5, the J call TRBJ1-2; a possible D gene is TRBD1 (6 bases). The V and J ends lost 6 bases and 8 bases respectively, with 10 bases between them. This CDR3 region has 11 residues. The V gene's germline CDR1 is MNHEY and CDR2 SVGAGI. CDR3: CASRTGCGYTF. CDR3 DNA sequence: TGTGCCAGCAGAACAGGGTGCGGCTACACCTTC.

Note on this clone: The sample has other DNA sequences that encode this CDR3 too. The chain uses TRBV6-6 and TRBJ2-2; unclear D gene. The V end lost 0 bases, the J end lost 6 bases, and 5 bases lay between the germline ends. CDR1 is MNHNY and CDR2 is SVGAGI in the germline V gene (reference sequence). This CDR3 region has 13 residues. CDR3 DNA sequence: TGTGCCAGCAGTTACTCGAGTCCCGGGGAGCTGTTTTTT. It codes for CASSYSSPGELFF.

This clone was seen just once. The chain uses TRBV19 and TRBJ2-7; unclear D gene. The CDR3 is 13 amino acids. Trimming stripped 5 bases from V and 0 bases from J, with 8 bases between. The germline CDR1 and CDR2 sequences are LNHDA and SQIVND (reference sequence). CDR3 DNA: TGTGCCAGTAGTGCCGGTTACTCCTACGAGCAGTACTTC. This translates into CASSAGYSYEQYF.

This clone has a single count. The chain joins TRBV15 to TRBJ1-2; D is unresolved. In germline, CDR1 is LNHNV, CDR2 YYDKDF (reference sequence). The V and J ends lost 1 base and 0 bases respectively, with 9 bases between them. The CDR3 totals 15 residues. The CDR3, as DNA: TGTGCCACCAGCAGAGTTGACAATACTAACTATGGCTACACCTTC. It is translated as CATSRVDNTNYGYTF.